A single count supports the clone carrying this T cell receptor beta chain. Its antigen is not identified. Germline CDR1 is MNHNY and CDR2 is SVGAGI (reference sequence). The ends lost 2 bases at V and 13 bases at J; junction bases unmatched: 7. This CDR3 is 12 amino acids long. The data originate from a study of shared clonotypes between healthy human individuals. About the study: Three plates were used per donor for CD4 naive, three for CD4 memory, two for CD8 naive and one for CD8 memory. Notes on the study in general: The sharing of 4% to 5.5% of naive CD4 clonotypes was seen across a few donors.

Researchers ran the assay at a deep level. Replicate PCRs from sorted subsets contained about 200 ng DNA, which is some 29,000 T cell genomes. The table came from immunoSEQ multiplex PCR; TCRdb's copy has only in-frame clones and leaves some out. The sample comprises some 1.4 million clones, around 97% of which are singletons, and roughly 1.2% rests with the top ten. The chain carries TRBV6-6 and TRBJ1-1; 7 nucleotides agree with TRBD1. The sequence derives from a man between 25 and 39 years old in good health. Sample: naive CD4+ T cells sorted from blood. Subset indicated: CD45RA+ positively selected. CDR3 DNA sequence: TGTGCCAGCAGTTACGCTACAGGGGTTGGTTTCTTT. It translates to CASSYATGVGFF.